This TCR beta chain was sequenced during a study of cytomegalovirus exposure and HLA in healthy donors. Study overall: HLA-typed donors were the source of 80 million to 90 million unique TCRs, which an early data release held. General study findings and limits: By a later analysis, the bulk of CMV-associated TCR beta chains appeared HLA-restricted.

In the PCR, 60 Vbeta and 13 Jbeta primers were used. Generated by immunoSEQ multiplex PCR, the TCRdb table keeps only in-frame clones and is missing some. This sample carries 130,000 to 150,000 clones, 76% of them seen once, and the ten largest clones take under 4.5%. After removal of 6 bases from V and 7 bases from J, the junction contained 9 bases not matched to a gene. Germline assignment: CDR1 MNHNS and CDR2 SASEGT. The CDR3 covers 14 residues. As concerns this clone: The antigen remains unidentified.

This sequence joins TRBV6-1 and TRBJ1-5; 7 bases agree with TRBD1. The receptor's source is a young man in good health and CMV-seronegative. The source material was PBMCs. CDR3 sequence (DNA): TGTGCCAGCAGGAGGGACAGAAGCCCCCAGCCCCAGCATTTT. It translates to CASRRDRSPQPQHF.